This T cell receptor beta chain is drawn from a study of tumor and adjacent non-tumor tissue in lung cancer. Study-wide results and limits: In normal lung, the top 100 clones were significantly more dominant than in tumor.

No cell sorting was done before RNA was extracted from the tissue. More than 3 cm separated this lung sample from the edge of the tumor. Between August and November 2014, newly diagnosed, chemotherapy-naive lung cancer patients underwent thoracic surgery in China. Three rounds of nested PCR, following a modified ARM-PCR protocol, produced the TCRbeta library. Each CDR3 protein gets one entry after TCRdb re-called the multiplex PCR reads with MiXCR. The sample has about 110,000 distinct CDR3 sequences; 60% to 65% are singletons. The CDR3 spans 11 residues. The germline gives CDR1 SQVTM, CDR2 ANQGSEA. Trimming removed 5 bases from V and 16 bases from J, with 18 bases in between. About this clonotype: The antigen remains undetermined.

The sequencing input was distant non-tumor lung tissue. This clonotype originated in a man aged 60 to 69 with non-small cell lung cancer. The chain has TRBV29-1 and TRBJ2-1; D possibly matches TRBD1 or TRBD2 (5 bases each). CDR3 residues: CSVPARTGHFF. As DNA, the CDR3 is TGCAGCGTTCCAGCGCGGACGGGGCACTTCTTC.